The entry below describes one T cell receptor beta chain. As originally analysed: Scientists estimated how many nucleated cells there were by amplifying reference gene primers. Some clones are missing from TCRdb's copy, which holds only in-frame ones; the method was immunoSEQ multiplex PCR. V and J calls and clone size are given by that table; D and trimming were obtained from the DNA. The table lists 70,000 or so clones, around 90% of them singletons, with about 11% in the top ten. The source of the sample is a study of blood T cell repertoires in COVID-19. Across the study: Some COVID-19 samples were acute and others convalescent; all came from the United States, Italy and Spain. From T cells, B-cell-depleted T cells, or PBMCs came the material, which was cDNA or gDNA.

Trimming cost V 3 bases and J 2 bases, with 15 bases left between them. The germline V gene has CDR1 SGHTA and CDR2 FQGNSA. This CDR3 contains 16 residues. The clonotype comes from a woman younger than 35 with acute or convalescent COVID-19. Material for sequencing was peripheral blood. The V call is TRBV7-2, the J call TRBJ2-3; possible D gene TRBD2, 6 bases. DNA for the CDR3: TGTGCCAGCAGCTTTCGCGGGACGGCTTACACAGATACGCAGTATTTT. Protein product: CASSFRGTAYTDTQYF.